Below, 25 T cell receptor beta chains from the same sample are listed, as sequenced in a study of PD-1 blockade in mismatch repair-deficient tumors. Only in-frame clones appear in the TCRdb table, and some are missing; sequencing was by immunoSEQ multiplex PCR. The data show some 120,000 clones, with about 85% seen just once and less than 15% held by the top ten. The specimen was peripheral blood, collected 44 weeks after starting pembrolizumab. These receptors were collected from an adult with mismatch repair-deficient cancer.

This clone was observed a single time. The V call is TRBV19, the J call TRBJ1-1, with TRBD1 as a possible D gene (5 bases). The CDR3 runs 12 residues. Looked up from germline, CDR1 is LNHDA and CDR2 is SQIVND (reference sequence). Trimming stripped 3 bases from V and 8 bases from J, with 10 bases between. CDR3 sequence (DNA): TGTGCCAGTAGTATTTCAGGGCGAGAAGCTTTCTTT. Its translation is CASSISGREAFF.

This clone was detected once. The chain is built from TRBV28 and TRBJ2-2; 7 nucleotides line up with TRBD1. The CDR3 loop spans 13 amino acids. Germline CDR1 reads MDHEN; CDR2 reads SYDVKM. With 5 bases clipped from V and 6 bases from J, the junction kept 3 bases outside the gene matches. The CDR3 reads CASSRGQAGELFF. The CDR3 DNA reads TGTGCCAGCAGTAGGGGGCAAGCCGGGGAGCTGTTTTTT.

The chain joins TRBV7-2 to TRBJ2-3; 8 bases match TRBD1. The V gene's germline CDR1 is SGHTA and CDR2 FQGNSA. The V gene end was trimmed by 5 bases and the J gene end by 10 bases; junction bases not matched to a gene: 8. The CDR3 loop spans 13 amino acids. CDR3 amino acids: CASSVQQGGAQYF. The CDR3 coding sequence is TGTGCCAGCAGCGTCCAACAGGGGGGCGCGCAGTATTTT. Using reference TRBV7-2 and TRBJ2-3 for the parts outside the CDR3, the full variable domain is GAGVSQSPSNKVTEKGKDVELRCDPISGHTALYWYRQSLGQGLEFLIYFQGNSAPDKSGLPSDRFSAERTGGSVSTLTIQRTQQEDSAVYLCASSVQQGGAQYFGPGTRLTVL.

The chain combines TRBV6-5 with TRBJ2-5; D gene unclear. The CDR3 runs 12 residues. Germline V gene lookup returns CDR1 MNHEY and CDR2 SVGAGI. V was cut by 4 bases and J by 7 bases, with 10 bases left in between. Here the CDR3 reads CASSSVSRTQYF. In nucleotides, the CDR3 is TGTGCCAGCAGTTCCGTCTCGCGGACCCAGTACTTC.

This chain uses TRBV10-3 with TRBJ2-3; D might be TRBD1 (5 bases). Germline CDR1 and CDR2: ENHRY and SYGVKD. Trimming left V 6 bases short and J 1 base short, with 11 bases between. CDR3 length equals 14 residues. The CDR3 DNA is TGTGCCATCAGGGACGGACAAGGCACAGATACGCAGTATTTT. Translating gives CAIRDGQGTDTQYF.

The rearrangement links TRBV6-6 to TRBJ2-3, with D perhaps assigned TRBD1 or TRBD2 (5 bases each). Germline loops: CDR1 MNHNY, CDR2 SVGAGI (reference sequence). Trimming took 7 bases from V and 4 from J, leaving 15 bases between them. The CDR3 sequence is 14 residues long. The CDR3 loop reads CASTPNWGSDTQYF. The DNA of the CDR3 is TGTGCCAGCACTCCAAATTGGGGGTCAGATACGCAGTATTTT.

As concerns this clone: This sample includes further DNA sequences coding for the same CDR3. This chain links TRBV5-6 with TRBJ2-7; D unclear. V was clipped by 4 bases and J by 4 bases, with 18 bases between them. Per germline, CDR1 SGHDT and CDR2 YYEEEE. This CDR3 is 15 amino acids long. CDR3 protein: CASSGLGRKSYEQYF. CDR3 sequence (DNA): TGTGCCAGCAGCGGTTTAGGACGGAAGAGTTACGAGCAGTACTTC.

J is TRBJ1-1 and V is TRBV2; 8 bases align to TRBD1. The CDR3 is made up of 14 amino acids. Germline CDR1 and CDR2: SNHLY and FYNNEI. J gave up 8 bases and V 8 bases, and 13 bases lay outside the gene matches. The CDR3 nucleotides are TGTGCCAGCCGTACCGGGACAGGCGGTATCGAAGCTTTCTTT. Translation gives CASRTGTGGIEAFF.

The chain carries TRBV19 and TRBJ2-7; D is undetermined. This CDR3 region has 14 residues. Germline-derived CDR1 and CDR2 are LNHDA and SQIVND (reference sequence). The V gene lost 3 bases and the J gene lost 2 bases, with 11 bases spanning the gap. The CDR3, as DNA: TGTGCCAGTAGTATCGCCGGCAGAGCCTACGAGCAGTACTTC. This translates into CASSIAGRAYEQYF.

CDR3 in DNA: TGTGCCAGTCGAGGGACAGGGGGCCCCTCCTACGAGCAGTACTTC. The encoded protein is CASRGTGGPSYEQYF. The rearrangement uses TRBV6-1 and TRBJ2-7; 12 nucleotides match TRBD1. V trimming: 9 bases; J trimming: 0 bases; junction bases outside the gene matches: 6. The CDR3 spans 15 residues. The germline V gene has CDR1 MNHNS and CDR2 SASEGT.

The chain joins TRBV7-8 to TRBJ2-3; D is unclear. This CDR3 has 13 residues. The germline V and J ends were trimmed by 6 bases and 1 base, with 8 bases remaining between them. Germline V lookup: CDR1 SGHVS, CDR2 FQNEAQ. CDR3 amino acids: CASRSSGTDTQYF. The CDR3 coding sequence is TGTGCCAGCAGAAGTTCAGGCACAGATACGCAGTATTTT.

The chain recombines TRBV13 with TRBJ2-7; D gene uncertain. The CDR3 runs 12 residues. In germline, CDR1 is PRHDT, CDR2 FYEKMQ (reference sequence). V was pared by 0 bases and J by 4 bases, with 4 bases between. As DNA, the CDR3 is TGTGCCAGCAGCTTAGGCCTTTACGAGCAGTACTTC. Translated, it gives CASSLGLYEQYF.

The V and J genes are TRBV13 and TRBJ2-1; 12 bases map to TRBD2. The CDR3 has 16 amino acids. CDR1 is PRHDT, CDR2 FYEKMQ, per germline (reference sequence). The J segment lost 4 bases and the V segment lost 4 bases, leaving 5 bases of the junction unmatched. Here the CDR3 DNA reads TGTGCCAGCAGCTACCGGACTAGCGGGGCGTACAATGAGCAGTTCTTC. This gives the protein CASSYRTSGAYNEQFF.

A note on this clone: The junction and the germline gene differ at one end; a read error may be behind it. DNA of the CDR3: TGTGCCAGCAGTTCTAGCGGGAGAGGGGTGAGCTTC. As protein: CASSSSGRGVSF. This chain uses TRBV27 with TRBJ2-7, with TRBD2 identical over 10 bases. Germline lookup yields CDR1 MNHEY and CDR2 SMNVEV (reference sequence). The CDR3 contains 12 residues.

This clone was recorded many times. The CDR3 here is CASSFTSGYEQYF. As DNA, the CDR3 is TGTGCCAGCAGCTTTACTAGCGGCTACGAGCAGTACTTC. The V gene is TRBV7-9, the J gene TRBJ2-7, with 8 bases identical to TRBD2. Germline lookup yields CDR1 SEHNR and CDR2 FQNEAQ (reference sequence). The CDR3 runs to 13 residues. With V trimmed by 3 bases and J by 3 bases, 1 base remained unmatched. The variable domain in full, completed from reference TRBV7-9 and TRBJ2-7, reads DTGVSQNPRHKITKRGQNVTFRCDPISEHNRLYWYRQTLGQGPEFLTYFQNEAQLEKSRLLSDRFSAERPKGSFSTLEIQRTEQGDSAMYLCASSFTSGYEQYFGPGTRLTVT.

V and J are TRBV4-3 and TRBJ2-2; 8 bases map to TRBD1. After removal of 4 bases from V and 5 bases from J, the junction contained 6 bases not matched to a gene. Per the germline V gene, CDR1 is LGHNA and CDR2 is YSLEER. This CDR3 region has 15 residues. The CDR3 coding sequence is TGCGCCAGCAGCCCCCGGACAGGGAGTACCGGGGAGCTGTTTTTT. This translates into CASSPRTGSTGELFF.

V usage is TRBV5-5 and J usage is TRBJ1-1, with TRBD1 identical over 7 bases. J lost 4 bases, V lost 1 base, and 4 bases had no gene match. This CDR3 has 14 residues. The germline gives CDR1 SGHKS, CDR2 YYEKEE (reference sequence). This CDR3 reads CASSLLKGATEAFF. The CDR3 region has the DNA TGTGCCAGCAGCTTGCTGAAGGGGGCCACTGAAGCTTTCTTT.

The V gene is TRBV10-3, the J gene TRBJ2-7, with D tentatively TRBD2 (5 bases). Trimming cost V 6 bases and J 5 bases, with 14 bases left between them. Germline-derived CDR1 and CDR2 are ENHRY and SYGVKD. This CDR3 contains 13 residues. The CDR3 nucleotides read TGTGCCATCAGAGGTGGGAGTGGTAACGAGCAGTACTTC. It codes for CAIRGGSGNEQYF.

This clone was seen a few times. In DNA form, the CDR3 reads TGTGCCAGCAGGGGGCTCGAGGAGACCCAGTACTTC. Amino acids: CASRGLEETQYF. The J gene is TRBJ2-5, the V gene TRBV6-5, with D tentatively TRBD1 (5 bases). The CDR3 is 12 residues long. Germline V CDR1 and CDR2: MNHEY, SVGAGI. V lost 6 bases and J 5 bases, leaving 10 bases between the germline ends.

This chain connects TRBV11-2 to TRBJ2-5; the match to TRBD2 covers 15 bases. The V and J ends lost 5 bases and 5 bases, in that order; junction bases with no gene match: 9. Germline CDR1 SGHAT, CDR2 FQNNGV. This CDR3 comprises 17 residues. The CDR3 nucleotides read TGTGCCAGCAGCCCCGGGACTAGCGGGAGGCGTGGTGAGACCCAGTACTTC. The encoded protein is CASSPGTSGRRGETQYF.

The chain carries TRBV15 and TRBJ2-3; TRBD2 matches 7 bases. Germline CDR1 is LNHNV and CDR2 is YYDKDF (reference sequence). There are 13 residues in the CDR3. V shed 4 bases and J 7 bases; nucleotides not matched to a gene: 5. This CDR3 is CATSTSGGNTQYF. The CDR3 DNA follows: TGTGCCACCAGCACTAGCGGTGGTAATACGCAGTATTTT.

This clone was detected only once. This chain connects TRBV15 to TRBJ2-5; a weak D match, TRBD2 (5 bases). The CDR3 sequence is 16 residues long. Germline CDR1 is LNHNV and CDR2 is YYDKDF (reference sequence). V was cut by 1 base and J by 1 base, with 13 bases left in between. CDR3 residues: CATSRGETLTQETQYF. The DNA of the CDR3 is TGTGCCACCAGCAGAGGGGAGACTCTCACCCAAGAGACCCAGTACTTC.

The chain links TRBV5-1 to TRBJ2-7, with 8 bases lining up with TRBD1. CDR1 and CDR2 from the germline V gene are SGHRS and YFSETQ. The CDR3 is made up of 14 amino acids. The trim removed 4 bases at V and 3 bases at J, leaving 6 bases unmatched. The CDR3 sequence: CASSPPDRGYEQYF. The CDR3 DNA reads as TGCGCCAGCAGCCCGCCTGACAGGGGCTACGAGCAGTACTTC. Variable domain in full (rest from reference TRBV5-1 and TRBJ2-7): KAGVTQTPRYLIKTRGQQVTLSCSPISGHRSVSWYQQTPGQGLQFLFEYFSETQRNKGNFPGRFSGRQFSNSRSEMNVSTLELGDSALYLCASSPPDRGYEQYFGPGTRLTVT.

The V call is TRBV4-3, the J call TRBJ2-7, with a weak D call TRBD2 (6 bases). With 1 base removed from V and 6 bases from J, the gap between germline ends came to 13 bases. The CDR3 extends over 14 amino acids. Per germline, CDR1 LGHNA and CDR2 YSLEER. In DNA form, the CDR3 reads TGCGCCAGCAGCCAAGGGACGGGAGTAAGCGAGCAGTACTTC. Amino acid sequence: CASSQGTGVSEQYF.

This chain joins TRBV28 and TRBJ2-2; TRBD2 agrees at 7 bases. The CDR3 runs 16 residues. Germline lookup yields CDR1 MDHEN and CDR2 SYDVKM. Trimming at V came to 3 bases and at J to 5 bases, leaving 9 bases not matched to a gene. The CDR3 is CASSFNGGRGTGELFF. DNA of the CDR3: TGTGCCAGCAGTTTTAACGGCGGGAGAGGAACCGGGGAGCTGTTTTTT. The variable domain in full, with the rest retrieved from reference TRBV28 and TRBJ2-2, is DVKVTQSSRYLVKRTGEKVFLECVQDMDHENMFWYRQDPGLGLRLIYFSYDVKMKEKGDIPEGYSVSREKKERFSLILESASTNQTSMYLCASSFNGGRGTGELFFGEGSRLTVL.